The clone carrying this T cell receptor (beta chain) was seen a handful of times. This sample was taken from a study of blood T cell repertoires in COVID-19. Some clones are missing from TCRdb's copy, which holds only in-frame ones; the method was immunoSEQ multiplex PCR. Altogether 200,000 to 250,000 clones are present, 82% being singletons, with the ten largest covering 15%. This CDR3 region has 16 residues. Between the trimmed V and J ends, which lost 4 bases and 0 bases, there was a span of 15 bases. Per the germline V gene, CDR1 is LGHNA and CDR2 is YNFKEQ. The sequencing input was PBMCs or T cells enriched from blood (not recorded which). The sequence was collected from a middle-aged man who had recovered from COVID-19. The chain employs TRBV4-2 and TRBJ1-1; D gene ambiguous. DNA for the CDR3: TGTGCCAGCAGCCTTATAGCGGACGTAATGAACACTGAAGCTTTCTTT. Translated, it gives CASSLIADVMNTEAFF.